This T cell receptor beta chain was sequenced for a study of T cells in Graves' hyperthyroidism and ophthalmopathy. General study findings and limits: A model of 13 V-J features distinguished ophthalmopathy from stable hyperthyroidism.

This CDR3 contains 16 residues. Germline CDR1 and CDR2: SGHNT and YYREEE (reference sequence). Amplified TCR beta CDR3 regions came from RNA transcripts. Using the HTBI primer set, a first-round RT-PCR was run on the TCR CDR3. MiXCR was run by TCRdb on the multiplex PCR reads, yielding one entry per CDR3 protein. The sample includes around 540,000 distinct CDR3 sequences, 35% to 55% of them seen just once. With respect to this clonotype: Its antigen is not known. Germline is not matched at one junction end, which may reflect a read error.

The sample taken for sequencing was peripheral blood or thyroid tissue (not recorded which). The chain combines TRBV5-4 with TRBJ2-7, with 7 bases lining up with TRBD1. This receptor was obtained from a woman aged 18-29 years with Graves' hyperthyroidism. The CDR3 region has the DNA TGCGCCAGCAGCTTGGCCTTAGGGACAGAGTCCTACGAGCAGTACTTC. Translated, it gives CASSLALGTESYEQYF.